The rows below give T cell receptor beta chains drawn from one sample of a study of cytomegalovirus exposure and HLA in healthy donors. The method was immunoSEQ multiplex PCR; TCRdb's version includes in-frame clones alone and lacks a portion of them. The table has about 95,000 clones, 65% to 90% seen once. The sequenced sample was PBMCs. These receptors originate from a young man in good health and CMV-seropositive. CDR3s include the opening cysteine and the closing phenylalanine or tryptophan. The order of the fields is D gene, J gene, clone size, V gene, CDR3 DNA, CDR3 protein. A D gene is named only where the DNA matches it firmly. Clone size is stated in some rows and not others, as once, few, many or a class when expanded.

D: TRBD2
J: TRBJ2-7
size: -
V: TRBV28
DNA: TGTGCCAGCAGTCGCCGAGGGGCGGGAGTCCCGGGAGGTTACGAGCAGTACTTC
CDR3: CASSRRGAGVPGGYEQYF

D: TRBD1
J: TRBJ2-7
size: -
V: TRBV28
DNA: TGTGCCAGCAGTTACACCGGGACAGGGAGCAACGAGCAGTACTTC
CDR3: CASSYTGTGSNEQYF

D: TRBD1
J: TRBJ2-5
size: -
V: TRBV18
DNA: TGTGCCAGCTCACGACAGGGGAAAGAGACCCAGTACTTC
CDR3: CASSRQGKETQYF

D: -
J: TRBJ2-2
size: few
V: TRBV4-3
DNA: TGCGCCAGCAGCCAACAGCTAGGACAGAACACCGGGGAGCTGTTTTTT
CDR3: CASSQQLGQNTGELFF

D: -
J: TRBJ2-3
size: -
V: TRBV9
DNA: TGTGCCAGCAGCGCTGGAGCCACAGATACGCAGTATTTT
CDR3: CASSAGATDTQYF

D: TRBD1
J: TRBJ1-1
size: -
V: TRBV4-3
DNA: TGCGCCAGCAGCCAAGCTCGGACAGGGGTGAACACTGAAGCTTTCTTT
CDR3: CASSQARTGVNTEAFF

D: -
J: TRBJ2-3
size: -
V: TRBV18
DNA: TGTGCCAGCTCACCACCCCTGACAAGCACAGATACGCAGTATTTT
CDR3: CASSPPLTSTDTQYF

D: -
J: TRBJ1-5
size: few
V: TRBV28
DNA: TGTGCCAGCAGTTTAAGTTGGGGCCAGCCCCAGCATTTT
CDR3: CASSLSWGQPQHF

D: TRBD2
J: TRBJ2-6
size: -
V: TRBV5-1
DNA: TGCGCCAGCAGCCTCAACCGGGAGGGCGACTCTGGGGCCAACGTCCTGACTTTC
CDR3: CASSLNREGDSGANVLTF

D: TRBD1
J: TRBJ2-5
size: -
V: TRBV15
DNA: TGTGCCACGGGACAGGGGAGAGAGACCCAGTACTTC
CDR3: CATGQGRETQYF

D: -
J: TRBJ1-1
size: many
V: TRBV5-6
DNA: TGTGCCAGCAAGCTTAAGACTGAAGCTTTCTTT
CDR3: CASKLKTEAFF

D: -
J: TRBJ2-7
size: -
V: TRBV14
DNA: TGTGCCAGCAGCTACGAGCAGTACTTC
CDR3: CASSYEQYF

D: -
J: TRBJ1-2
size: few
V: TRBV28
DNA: TGTGCCAGCACCTCGAAGAGCTATGGCTACACCTTC
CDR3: CASTSKSYGYTF

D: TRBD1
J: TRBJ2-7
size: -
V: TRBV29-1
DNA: TGCAGCGTGGGACAGGGCTCCTACGAGCAGTACTTC
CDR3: CSVGQGSYEQYF

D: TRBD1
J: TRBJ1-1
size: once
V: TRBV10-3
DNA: TGTGCCATCAGTGACCCGGGACAGGGGGATGAAGCTTTCTTT
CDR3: CAISDPGQGDEAFF

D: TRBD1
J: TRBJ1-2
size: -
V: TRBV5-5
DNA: TGTGCCAGCAGCTTGACGATGGGACAGGGGAACTATGGCTACACCTTC
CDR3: CASSLTMGQGNYGYTF

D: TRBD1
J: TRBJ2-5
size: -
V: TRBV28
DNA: TGTGCCAGCAGTTTCTGGACAGGGAAGGGTCAAGAGACCCAGTACTTC
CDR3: CASSFWTGKGQETQYF

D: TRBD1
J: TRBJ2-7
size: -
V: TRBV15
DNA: TGTGCCACCAGCAGAGAGACAGGGGGCCGCTACGAGCAGTACTTC
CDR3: CATSRETGGRYEQYF

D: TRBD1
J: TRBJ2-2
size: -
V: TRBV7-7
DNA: TGTGCCGGCAGAGCCGGGACAGGGAACACCGGGGAGCTGTTTTTT
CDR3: CAGRAGTGNTGELFF

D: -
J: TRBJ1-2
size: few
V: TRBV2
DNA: TGTGCCAGCCGACAGGTGCCTTATGGCTACACCTTC
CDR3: CASRQVPYGYTF

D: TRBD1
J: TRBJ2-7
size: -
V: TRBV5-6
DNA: TGTGCCAGCAGCTCGGGACAGGTCACCTACGAGCAGTACTTC
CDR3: CASSSGQVTYEQYF

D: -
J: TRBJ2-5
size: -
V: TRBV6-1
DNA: TGTGCCAGCAGTGCTAACCAAGAGACCCAGTACTTC
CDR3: CASSANQETQYF

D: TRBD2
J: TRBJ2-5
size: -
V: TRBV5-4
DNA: TGTGCCAGCAGCACGCCTAGCGGCTTCGCGGAGACCCAGTACTTC
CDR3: CASSTPSGFAETQYF

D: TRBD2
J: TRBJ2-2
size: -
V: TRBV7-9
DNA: TGTTCCAGCAGCCAGCGGGAGGGGGCAATCGGGGAGCTGTTTTTT
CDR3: CSSSQREGAIGELFF

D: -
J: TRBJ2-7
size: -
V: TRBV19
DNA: TGTGCCAGTAGTATCCCCGGGAGAACAAACGAGCAGTACTTC
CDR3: CASSIPGRTNEQYF

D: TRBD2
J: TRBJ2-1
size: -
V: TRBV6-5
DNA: TGTGCCAGCAGTTTCACACTAGCGGGAGGGTACAATGAGCAGTTCTTC
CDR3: CASSFTLAGGYNEQFF

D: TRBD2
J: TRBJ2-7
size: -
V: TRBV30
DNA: TGTGCCTGGGGCGGGGGGTACGAGCAGTACTTC
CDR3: CAWGGGYEQYF

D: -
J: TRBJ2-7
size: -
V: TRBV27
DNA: TGTGCCAGCAGTTACGGACAGCTATACGAGCAGTACTTC
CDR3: CASSYGQLYEQYF

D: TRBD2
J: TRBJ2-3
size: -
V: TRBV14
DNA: TGTGCCAGCAGCCAAGAGGGGGGGGCAGATACGCAGTATTTT
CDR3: CASSQEGGADTQYF

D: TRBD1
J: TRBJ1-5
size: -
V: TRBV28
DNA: TGTGCCAGCAGCCGTACAGGGGAGGGCAATCAGCCCCAGCATTTT
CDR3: CASSRTGEGNQPQHF

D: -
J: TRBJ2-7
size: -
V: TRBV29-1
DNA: TGCAGCGTTCAGGAGGGGTCATACGAGCAGTACTTC
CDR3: CSVQEGSYEQYF

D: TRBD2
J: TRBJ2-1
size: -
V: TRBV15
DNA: TGTGCCACCAGCAGGGGACTAGCGGGAGGGTGGAATGAGCAGTTCTTC
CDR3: CATSRGLAGGWNEQFF

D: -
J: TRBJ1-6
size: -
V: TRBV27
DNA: TGTGCCAGCAGACAGGATTGGGATTCACCCCTCCACTTT
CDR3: CASRQDWDSPLHF

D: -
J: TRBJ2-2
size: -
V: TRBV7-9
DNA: TGTGCCAGCAGCGACGGAGGTGGCTCGACTAGTGGTTTGGCCGGGGAGCTGTTTTTT
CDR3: CASSDGGGSTSGLAGELFF

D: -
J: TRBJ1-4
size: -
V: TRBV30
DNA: TGTGCTTTCCGCTCCGGGACATATGAAAAACTGTTTTTT
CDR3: CAFRSGTYEKLFF

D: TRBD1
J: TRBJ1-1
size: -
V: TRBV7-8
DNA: TGTGCCAGCAGCTTGCAGGGGGGTGAAGCTTTCTTT
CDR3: CASSLQGGEAFF

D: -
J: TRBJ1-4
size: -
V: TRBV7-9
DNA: TGTGCCAGCAGTCAACAGGGTACGACTAATGAAAAACTGTTTTTT
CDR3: CASSQQGTTNEKLFF

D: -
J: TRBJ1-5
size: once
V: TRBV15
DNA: TGTGCCACCAGCAGAGATCGGGTCCAGCCCCAGCATTTT
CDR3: CATSRDRVQPQHF

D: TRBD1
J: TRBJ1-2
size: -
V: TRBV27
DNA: TGTGCCAGCGCGCAGGGGGCGGGGGGCTACACCTTC
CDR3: CASAQGAGGYTF

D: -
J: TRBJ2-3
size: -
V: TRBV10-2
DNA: TGCGCCAGCAATCACCCCCGGGACAAATTCACAGATACGCAGTATTTT
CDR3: CASNHPRDKFTDTQYF

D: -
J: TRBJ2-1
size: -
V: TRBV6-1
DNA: TGTGCCATCACGACAGAAGCCTACAATGAGCAGTTCTTC
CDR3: CAITTEAYNEQFF